One sample yielded the 29 T cell receptor beta chains listed below, sequenced in a study of CD8 T cells in seronegative destructive rheumatoid arthritis (dated by TCRdb to 2019 to 2021). Preparation of the library involved the immunoSEQ multiplex PCR assay. Entries here come from immuneACCESS through TCRdb and include only in-frame sequences with V and J called. Some clones fail to appear in such tables; in the studies checked, an unresolved V gene covers under half of the shortfall, and the cause of the remainder is unknown. The sample table holds some 760 clones, of which less than 90% were seen once. The ten largest make up 9% to 10% of the sample. The sequencing input was CD8+ T cells from blood. These TCRs come from a woman between 45 and 75 years old with seronegative destructive rheumatoid arthritis.

The chain joins TRBV7-3 to TRBJ2-1; 13 positions agree with TRBD2. This CDR3 has 16 amino acids. V lost 6 bases to trimming and J lost 2 bases; unmatched junction nucleotides: 4. Germline CDR1 is SGHTA and CDR2 is FQGTGA. The CDR3 is CASSWTSGGAYNEQFF. Written as DNA, the CDR3 is TGTGCCAGCAGTTGGACTAGCGGGGGCGCCTACAATGAGCAGTTCTTC. Variable domain in full (rest from reference TRBV7-3 and TRBJ2-1): GAGVSQTPSNKVTEKGKYVELRCDPISGHTALYWYRQSLGQGPEFLIYFQGTGAADDSGLPNDRFFAVRPEGSVSTLKIQRTERGDSAVYLCASSWTSGGAYNEQFFGPGTRLTVL.

The J gene is TRBJ2-3, the V gene TRBV10-3, with 8 bases lining up with TRBD2. V lost 7 bases and J lost 4; bases outside the gene matches: 4. Germline V lookup: CDR1 ENHRY, CDR2 SYGVKD. The length of the CDR3 is 13 residues. CDR3 in amino acids: CAIKDGGADTQYF. In DNA form, the CDR3 reads TGTGCCATCAAAGACGGGGGGGCAGATACGCAGTATTTT.

The J gene is TRBJ1-1, the V gene TRBV9; 7 bases align to TRBD1. The CDR3 is 16 residues long. V gave up 4 bases and J gave up 8 bases; unmatched junction bases: 17. Germline V gene sequence: CDR1 SGDLS, CDR2 YYNGEE. This chain's CDR3 is CASSRTGTVKNVEAFF. The CDR3, as DNA: TGTGCCAGCAGCCGGACCGGGACAGTTAAAAACGTGGAAGCTTTCTTT.

V is TRBV14 and J is TRBJ2-3; 8 nucleotides match TRBD2. V lost 1 base and J lost 7; bases outside the gene matches: 4. Germline assignment: CDR1 SGHDN and CDR2 FVKESK. The CDR3 consists of 14 residues. The CDR3 protein is CASSQGSGSYTQYF. The CDR3 nucleotides read TGTGCCAGCAGCCAAGGGAGCGGGAGTTATACGCAGTATTTT.

This clone was seen only a few times. This chain links TRBV4-3 with TRBJ1-2, with D hard to call. CDR1 and CDR2 (germline): LGHNA, YSLEER. This CDR3 has 16 amino acids. Trimming stripped 0 bases from V and 5 bases from J, with 16 bases between. The CDR3 loop reads CASSQDRGGSQYGYTF. In DNA form, the CDR3 reads TGCGCCAGCAGCCAAGATCGCGGAGGAAGCCAGTATGGCTACACCTTC.

The chain employs TRBV7-3 and TRBJ2-1, with TRBD2 identical over 11 bases. Germline V gives CDR1 SGHTA, CDR2 FQGTGA. CDR3 length: 18 amino acids. The junction had 9 bases not matched to a gene; V was cut back by 3 bases and J by 2 bases. CDR3 in DNA: TGTGCCAGCAGCTTGGCCCCTACTAGCGGGGGTCCCTACAATGAGCAGTTCTTC. Its protein product is CASSLAPTSGGPYNEQFF.

This clone was observed a handful of times. The V and J genes are TRBV4-2 and TRBJ1-2; perhaps TRBD1 as D (5 bases). The CDR3 sequence is 17 residues long. Germline CDR1 is LGHNA and CDR2 is YNFKEQ. Trimming took off 0 bases at V and 6 bases at J, with 20 bases between the two ends. As DNA, the CDR3 is TGTGCCAGCAGCCAAGATTATGATGGTGGGGACTTTGATGGCTACACCTTC. It yields the protein CASSQDYDGGDFDGYTF.

This chain connects TRBV11-3 to TRBJ2-5; D perhaps matches TRBD2 (6 bases). Trimming stripped 5 bases from V and 1 base from J, with 14 bases between. The CDR3 is 15 residues long. Per germline, CDR1 SGHNT and CDR2 YENEEA. CDR3 loop: CASSPEAGIQETQYF. Written as DNA, the CDR3 is TGTGCCAGCAGCCCCGAGGCGGGGATCCAAGAGACCCAGTACTTC.

This clone was seen a single time. The chain uses TRBV28 and TRBJ2-7; possibly TRBD1 for D (5 bases). There are 14 residues in the CDR3. V lost 6 bases and J lost 6, with 18 bases in between. CDR1 and CDR2 (germline): MDHEN, SYDVKM. CDR3 in amino acids: CASSLGATWGEQYF. In DNA form, the CDR3 reads TGTGCCAGCAGCCTTGGGGCCACTTGGGGCGAGCAGTACTTC.

The chain is built from TRBV11-2 and TRBJ2-3, with 7 bases aligning to TRBD1. Trimming at V came to 4 bases and at J to 0 bases, leaving 16 bases not matched to a gene. The CDR3 extends over 19 amino acids. Germline CDR1 and CDR2: SGHAT and FQNNGV. This CDR3 reads CASSWNHRGQQKSTDTQYF. For the CDR3, the DNA is TGTGCCAGCAGCTGGAACCACCGGGGACAGCAAAAAAGCACAGATACGCAGTATTTT. The complete variable domain, with remaining parts taken from reference TRBV11-2 and TRBJ2-3, reads EAGVAQSPRYKIIEKRQSVAFWCNPISGHATLYWYQQILGQGPKLLIQFQNNGVVDDSQLPKDRFSAERLKGVDSTLKIQPAKLEDSAVYLCASSWNHRGQQKSTDTQYFGPGTRLTVL.

The CDR3 DNA reads TGTGCCAGCAGCATACAGGGGGTGGGCAATCAGCCCCAGCATTTT. This codes for CASSIQGVGNQPQHF. The chain uses TRBV27 and TRBJ1-5, with 8 bases lining up with TRBD1. Germline CDR1 reads MNHEY; CDR2 reads SMNVEV (reference sequence). The CDR3 is made up of 15 amino acids. After removal of 6 bases from V and 2 bases from J, the junction contained 6 bases not matched to a gene.

The chain carries TRBV28 and TRBJ2-7, with 11 bases that match TRBD2. This CDR3 contains 15 residues. The germline gives CDR1 MDHEN, CDR2 SYDVKM. After removal of 6 bases from V and 4 bases from J, the junction contained 8 bases not matched to a gene. Here the CDR3 DNA reads TGTGCCAGCAGGTACGGGACTAGCGGACATTACGAGCAGTACTTC. Translation: CASRYGTSGHYEQYF.

The CDR3 DNA follows: TGTGCCGGGACAGGGGGCGCCTACAATGAGCAGTTCTTC. Translated: CAGTGGAYNEQFF. The chain recombines TRBV7-9 with TRBJ2-1; 12 nucleotides align to TRBD1. Trimming removed 11 bases from V and 2 bases from J; junction bases left unmatched: 1. Germline V gene data show CDR1 as SEHNR and CDR2 as FQNEAQ (reference sequence). This CDR3 is built from 13 residues.

The chain uses TRBV7-6 and TRBJ2-1; TRBD2 matches at 9 bases. V shed 3 bases and J 10 bases; nucleotides not matched to a gene: 7. This CDR3 comprises 14 residues. Germline values: CDR1 SGHVS, CDR2 FNYEAQ. The DNA for the CDR3 is TGTGCCAGCAGCTTTGGCGGGGGGGTATTGGAGCAGTTCTTC. Translation gives CASSFGGGVLEQFF.

The count of this clone is one. V and J are TRBV9 and TRBJ2-2; 8 nucleotides agree with TRBD2. This CDR3 spans 15 amino acids. Germline CDR1 and CDR2: SGDLS and YYNGEE. The V segment lost 2 bases and the J segment 5 bases; nucleotides outside the gene matches: 5. Written as DNA, the CDR3 is TGTGCCAGCAGCGTCGGGGGGGCGGGGACCGGGGAGCTGTTTTTT. Protein: CASSVGGAGTGELFF. Based on the CDR3 plus reference TRBV9 and TRBJ2-2, the full variable domain is DSGVTQTPKHLITATGQRVTLRCSPRSGDLSVYWYQQSLDQGLQFLIQYYNGEERAKGNILERFSAQQFPDLHSELNLSSLELGDSALYFCASSVGGAGTGELFFGEGSRLTVL.

The chain is built from TRBV10-2 and TRBJ2-5; D not resolved. CDR3 size: 14 residues. CDR1 WSHSY and CDR2 SAAADI come from the germline V gene. Trimming pared 3 bases from V and 0 bases from J, leaving 8 bases between. Written as DNA, the CDR3 is TGCGCCAGCAGTGACGACTCCTACCAAGAGACCCAGTACTTC. The encoded protein is CASSDDSYQETQYF.

This sequence joins TRBV10-3 and TRBJ2-4; D not resolved. Trimming took off 0 bases at V and 0 bases at J, with 9 bases between the two ends. The length of the CDR3 is 16 residues. The germline V gene has CDR1 ENHRY and CDR2 SYGVKD. The CDR3 reads CAISESVGLAKNIQYF. In nucleotides, the CDR3 is TGTGCCATCAGTGAGTCTGTCGGGTTAGCCAAAAACATTCAGTACTTC.

The V and J genes are TRBV27 and TRBJ2-7; 14 positions agree with TRBD2. The CDR3 spans 15 residues. Germline assignment: CDR1 MNHEY and CDR2 SMNVEV (reference sequence). Trimming at V came to 6 bases and at J to 4 bases, leaving 5 bases not matched to a gene. The CDR3 spells CASSSGTSGRYEQYF. CDR3 sequence (DNA): TGTGCCAGCAGCTCCGGGACTAGCGGGAGATACGAGCAGTACTTC.

This clone came up once. The chain is built from TRBV27 and TRBJ2-7; TRBD2 is a possible D gene (6 bases). The CDR3 totals 14 residues. CDR1 and CDR2 from the germline V gene are MNHEY and SMNVEV (reference sequence). The V end was cut by 3 bases, the J end by 4 bases, with 13 bases between. CDR3 sequence reads: CASSFFGTEYEQYF. CDR3 nucleotides: TGTGCCAGCAGTTTCTTCGGGACTGAGTACGAGCAGTACTTC.

CDR3 residues: CASSLSRYYEQYF. The CDR3 DNA reads as TGTGCCAGCAGCTTAAGCCGCTACTACGAGCAGTACTTC. The V and J genes are TRBV11-3 and TRBJ2-7; D unresolved. Trimming pared 2 bases from V and 3 bases from J, leaving 8 bases between. The CDR3 is 13 amino acids. Germline V lookup: CDR1 SGHNT, CDR2 YENEEA.

CDR3 amino acids: CASSLGTSGLTFDTGELFF. In DNA form, the CDR3 reads TGTGCCAGCAGCTTGGGGACTAGCGGCCTTACATTTGACACCGGGGAGCTGTTTTTT. V usage is TRBV5-8 and J usage is TRBJ2-2; 10 bases match TRBD2. CDR3 size: 19 residues. Looked up from germline, CDR1 is SGHTS and CDR2 is YDEGEE. V lost 0 bases to trimming and J lost 3 bases; unmatched junction nucleotides: 11.

The chain carries TRBV5-1 and TRBJ1-4, with TRBD1 matching over 9 bases. V lost 0 bases, J lost 7 bases, and 4 bases stayed unmatched. This CDR3 has 15 amino acids. Germline V gene lookup returns CDR1 SGHRS and CDR2 YFSETQ. For the CDR3, the DNA is TGCGCCAGCAGCTTGGACAGGGGGCAAGGTGAAAAACTGTTTTTT. Translating gives CASSLDRGQGEKLFF. Full variable domain (outside the CDR3, taken from reference TRBV5-1 and TRBJ1-4): KAGVTQTPRYLIKTRGQQVTLSCSPISGHRSVSWYQQTPGQGLQFLFEYFSETQRNKGNFPGRFSGRQFSNSRSEMNVSTLELGDSALYLCASSLDRGQGEKLFFGSGTQLSVL.

The J gene is TRBJ2-2, the V gene TRBV6-4, with D maybe TRBD2 (5 bases). Deletions cut 0 bases from V and 4 bases from J, with 12 bases between. Looked up from germline, CDR1 is MRHNA and CDR2 is SNTAGT. The CDR3 covers 16 residues. CDR3 bases: TGTGCCAGCAGTGACTCTGCGGTCGCGGGCACCGGGGAGCTGTTTTTT. Encoded protein: CASSDSAVAGTGELFF.

The chain combines TRBV5-4 with TRBJ2-7; D perhaps matches TRBD1 (6 bases). Germline loops: CDR1 SGHNT, CDR2 YYREEE (reference sequence). V was shortened by 3 bases and J by 0 bases, with 7 bases between the two germline ends. This CDR3 has 13 amino acids. The CDR3 nucleotides read TGTGCCAGCAGCTGGGGGCCCTCCTACGAGCAGTACTTC. Amino acid sequence: CASSWGPSYEQYF.

This chain uses TRBV5-6 with TRBJ2-3; no reliable D call. V lost 3 bases, J lost 3 bases, and 5 bases lay in between. This CDR3 has 12 amino acids. Germline V lookup: CDR1 SGHDT, CDR2 YYEEEE. DNA of the CDR3: TGTGCCAGCAGCTACCTAACAGATACGCAGTATTTT. Its translation is CASSYLTDTQYF.

The chain has TRBV11-3 and TRBJ2-5; D uncertain. The DNA end lines up better with TRBJ2-7; the J call may be wrong. The CDR3 totals 13 residues. Germline V gene lookup returns CDR1 SGHNT and CDR2 YENEEA. The CDR3 DNA sequence: TGTGCCAGCAGCTTAAGCCGCTACTACGAGCAGTACTTC. It yields the protein CASSLSRYYEQYF.

This clone was detected only once. Sequence at one end of the junction differs from germline and may be a read error. The sample contains more than one DNA sequence encoding this CDR3. The rearrangement uses TRBV19 and TRBJ1-1; maybe TRBD1 (6 bases). CDR1 and CDR2 (germline): LNHDA, SQIVND (reference sequence). The CDR3 length is 15 residues. CDR3 sequence: CASSIPPDRNTEAFF. CDR3 in DNA: TGTGCCAGTAGTATACCCCCCGACAGGAACACTGAAGCCTTCTTT.

The chain couples TRBV10-3 to TRBJ2-5; possible D gene TRBD2, 6 bases. CDR1 and CDR2 (germline): ENHRY, SYGVKD. CDR3 length: 15 residues. V gave up 3 bases and J gave up 4 bases, with 15 bases separating them. The DNA for the CDR3 is TGTGCCATCAGTGAAACCTCGCCCGGGGGAGAGACCCAGTACTTC. Protein product: CAISETSPGGETQYF.

V gene TRBV30 combines with J gene TRBJ2-7, with a weak D call TRBD2 (5 bases). The length of the CDR3 is 13 residues. Trimming removed 2 bases from V and 3 bases from J, with 11 bases in between. Germline values: CDR1 GTSNPN, CDR2 SVGIG (reference sequence). This chain's CDR3 is CAWSPGVGYEQYF. CDR3 in DNA: TGTGCCTGGAGTCCCGGGGTGGGCTACGAGCAGTACTTC. Based on the CDR3 plus reference TRBV30 and TRBJ2-7, the full variable domain is SQTIHQWPATLVQPVGSPLSLECTVEGTSNPNLYWYRQAAGRGLQLLFYSVGIGQISSEVPQNLSASRPQDRQFILSSKKLLLSDSGFYLCAWSPGVGYEQYFGPGTRLTVT.